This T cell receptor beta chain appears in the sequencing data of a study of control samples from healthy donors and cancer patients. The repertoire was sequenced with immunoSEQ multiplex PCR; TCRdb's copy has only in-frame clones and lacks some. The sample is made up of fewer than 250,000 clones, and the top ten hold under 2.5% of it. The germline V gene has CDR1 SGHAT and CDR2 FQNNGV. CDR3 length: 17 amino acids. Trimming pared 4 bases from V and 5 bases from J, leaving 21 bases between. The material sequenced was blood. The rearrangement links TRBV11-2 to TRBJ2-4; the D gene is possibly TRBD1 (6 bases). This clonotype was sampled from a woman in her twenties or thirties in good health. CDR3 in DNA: TGTGCCAGCAGCTCTAGTCCTCCGTACAACAGGGAAAACATTCAGTACTTC. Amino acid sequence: CASSSSPPYNRENIQYF.